This TCR beta chain was identified during a study of blood T cell repertoires in COVID-19. Study details: Samples taken during acute and convalescent COVID-19 were collected in the United States, Italy and Spain. T cells, B-cell-depleted T cells, or PBMCs supplied cDNA or gDNA.

In the authors' methods: Amplification of reference gene primers provided the estimated nucleated cell counts. TCRdb's table, derived via immunoSEQ multiplex PCR, lists solely in-frame clones and lacks some. That table supplies the V and J calls and clone size; D and trimming were determined from the DNA. This sample carries 170,000 or so clones, approximately 89% of them seen once, and the ten largest clones take approximately 6.2%. This TCR came from a man aged 40-55 years who had recovered from COVID-19. Sequencing was done on a sample of PBMCs or T cells enriched from blood (not recorded which).

The CDR3, as DNA: TGTGCCACCGGCAGGACAGGGGACACTGAAGCTTTCTTT. This sequence encodes CATGRTGDTEAFF. The V call is TRBV24-1, the J call TRBJ1-1, with 9 positions matching TRBD1. CDR1 and CDR2 from the germline V gene are KGHDR and SFDVKD. Losses at the gene ends were 9 bases for V and 3 bases for J; bases not matched to a gene: 4. The CDR3 has 13 residues.